This T cell receptor (beta chain) was found in a study of shared clonotypes between healthy human individuals. Remarks on this clone: What it binds is unknown.

Study results and limitations: For naive CD4 cells, approximately 4.8% of clonotypes were shared across a few donors. Clonotype sharing across donors was expected to vary with sequencing depth. With few donors, the genetic and exposure-history diversity represented was limited.

The CDR3 runs to 15 residues. V trimming: 3 bases; J trimming: 3 bases; junction bases outside the gene matches: 4. Per germline, CDR1 LNHNV and CDR2 YYDKDF (reference sequence). TCRdb's table, derived via immunoSEQ multiplex PCR, lists solely in-frame clones and lacks some. The sample holds approximately 100,000 clones, around 64% seen once. Material for sequencing was memory CD8+ T cells sorted from blood. Described subset: CD45RO+ cells pooled with CCR7-negative TemRA cells. The V gene is TRBV15, the J gene TRBJ1-4; 7 nucleotides match TRBD1. The receptor's source is a woman aged 25 to 39 in good health. CDR3 in amino acids: CATSSGQASNEKLFF. CDR3 DNA sequence: TGTGCCACCAGCAGTGGACAGGCATCTAATGAAAAACTGTTTTTT.